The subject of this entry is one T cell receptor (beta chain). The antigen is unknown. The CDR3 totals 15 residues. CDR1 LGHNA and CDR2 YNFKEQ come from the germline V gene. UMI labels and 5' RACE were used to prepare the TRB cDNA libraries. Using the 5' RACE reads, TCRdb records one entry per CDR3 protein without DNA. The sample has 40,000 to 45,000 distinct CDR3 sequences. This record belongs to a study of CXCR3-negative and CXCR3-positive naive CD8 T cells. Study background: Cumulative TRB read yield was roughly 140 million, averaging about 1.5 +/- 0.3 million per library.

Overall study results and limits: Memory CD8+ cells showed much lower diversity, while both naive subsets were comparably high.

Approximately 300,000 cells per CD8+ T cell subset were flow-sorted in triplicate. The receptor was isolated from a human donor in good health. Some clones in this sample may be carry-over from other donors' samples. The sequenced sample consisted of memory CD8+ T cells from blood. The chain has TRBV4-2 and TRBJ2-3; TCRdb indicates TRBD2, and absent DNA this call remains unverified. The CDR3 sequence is CASSQDTSGTDTQYF.